This T cell receptor (beta chain) was found in a study of technical replicates of blood from a few donors. Repertoires were generated with immunoSEQ multiplex PCR, while TCRdb's copy carries only in-frame clones and drops some. The data hold 8,000 to 9,000 clones, with roughly 90% observed a single time. This sequence was found in a human donor in good health. The specimen was PBMCs.

CDR3 nucleotide sequence: TGTGCCAGCAGTTACAAGGGACTCTCTGGAAACACCATATATTTT. This encodes CASSYKGLSGNTIYF. The chain has TRBV6-5 and TRBJ1-3; possibly TRBD1 for D (5 bases). This CDR3 is built from 15 residues. Trimming shortened V by 2 bases and J by 0 bases, and 8 bases separated the two germline ends. The germline V gene encodes CDR1 MNHEY and CDR2 SVGAGI.